The T cell receptor beta chain described here comes from a study of blood T cell repertoires in COVID-19. The wider study: The samples span acute and convalescent COVID-19 from the United States, Italy and Spain. From T cells, B-cell-depleted T cells, or PBMCs came the material, which was cDNA or gDNA.

Germline CDR1 and CDR2: SGHTA and FQGTGA. V was clipped by 5 bases and J by 2 bases; unmatched bases: 4. CDR3 length: 15 amino acids. Study processing details: Amplification of reference gene primers was used by the study to estimate nucleated cell counts. TCRdb keeps only in-frame clones here, not all; method: immunoSEQ multiplex PCR. V and J calls and clone size are as listed in that table; D and trimming were resolved from the DNA. The sample lists approximately 340,000 clones; roughly 90% were seen once. Enrollment of patients from Seattle took place during active infection, with longitudinal follow-up.

Sequenced sample: peripheral blood. This TCR came from a man aged 30 to 45 with COVID-19, enrolled during active disease. This chain joins TRBV7-3 and TRBJ2-1; TRBD2 matches 9 bases. The DNA for the CDR3 is TGTGCCAGCAGCACGACTAGCGGCCCCTACAATGAGCAGTTCTTC. It encodes CASSTTSGPYNEQFF.